This TCR beta chain was obtained from a study of T cell responses to AZD1222 COVID-19 vaccine (TCRdb year 2021). Some background on the complete study: A total of just over 230 trial participants underwent TCR sequencing, of whom 200 to 220 received two doses of AZD1222 and 26 received two doses of the MenACWY control vaccine. Trial participants were enrolled by age into subgroups of 18-55, 56-69 and 70-plus years, and around 150, 29 and 61 TCR-sequenced participants, respectively, were included in these subgroups.

Concerning this clone itself: No cognate antigen has been identified for it. Base qualities are not recorded, but no much larger clone differs from it by a single base.

Overall study outcomes, separate from this receptor: Vaccine-associated CD4 TCRs spanned the whole spike protein, with dominant responses in regions 160-218 and 743-854. No day 14 peak-response samples were available, so repertoires were characterized only after the peak T cell response. The 56-69-year group was small, and its depth increase did not reach significance, likely because of low power. After two AZD1222 doses, spike-specific TCR breadth and depth were significantly higher than at day 0 and than in MenACWY recipients. Most participants were white British and females outnumbered males, and the authors suggested that clonal diversity may have been underestimated. Conclusions about previously exposed vaccinees are limited, since just 5 or 6 AZD1222 recipients were seropositive for SARS-CoV-2 at baseline. Nearly half of unique spike-specific TCRs reportedly recognized epitopes outside regions mutated in the B.1.351 and B.1.1.7 variants.

The CDR3 regions of human TCRbeta chains were analyzed by immunosequencing. The original pipeline was this. TCRs in the repertoires were compared against a reference library of SARS-CoV-2-specific TCRs that had been generated with the MIRA antigen-specificity platform. Breadth meant the fraction of unique TCRs that were SARS-CoV-2-associated, whereas depth meant the fraction of total T cells that were SARS-CoV-2-associated. Using the MIRA data, each spike-specific TCR was assigned both to the spike region to which the TCR was reactive and to a CD4 or CD8 class. Log10-transformed breadth and depth values were compared by one-way ANOVA with Sidak's multiple comparisons tests. Drawn from immuneACCESS, this table holds only the in-frame rearrangements with V and J called that TCRdb kept. Clones are partly lost; checked studies trace under half to an unresolved V gene and leave the rest unexplained. Clonal size and the V and J genes are those of that table, whereas D and trimming came from the DNA. This sample is represented by 130,000 or so clones; approximately 80% of them were singletons. In total, the top ten clones hold around a quarter of the sample.

In the paper's terms, the time point label means: about 28 days (+/-7) after the second vaccine dose. Because spike-specific TCR depth and breadth did not differ between the two schedules, AZD1222 recipients who got a second dose at roughly 4 weeks were pooled with those who got a second dose at roughly 12 weeks. The vaccinee samples were drawn from two UK trials, COV001 and COV002, one of which was a single-blind randomized controlled phase 2/3 trial testing AZD1222 (ChAdOx1 nCoV-19) in healthy adults. Trial participant PBMC samples were collected at day 0 and day 28 after the second dose for TCRbeta chain sequencing. The CDR3, from cysteine to phenylalanine, totals 14 residues. The kept DNA is CDR3 alone, 42 bases in frame from the first base. CDR1 and CDR2 are drawn from the germline V gene: SGHRS, YFSETQ. V lost 3 bases and J lost 9 bases, and the count of bases not matched to a germline gene is 5.

The receptor was isolated from an adult who received the AZD1222 COVID-19 vaccine. The sample consisted of peripheral blood, taken 28 days after the second AZD1222 dose. The chain employs TRBV5-1 and TRBJ1-6; TRBD1 matches 8 bases in the middle. The nucleotide sequence reads as follows: TGCGCCAGCAGCTCGAGGACAGGGAGTTCACCCCTCCACTTT. Its amino acids are CASSSRTGSSPLHF.